This T cell receptor beta chain was documented in a study of blood T cell repertoires in COVID-19. Overall study context: The origin of the acute and convalescent COVID-19 samples was the United States, Italy and Spain. Nucleic acid was either cDNA or gDNA, and it came from T cells, B-cell-depleted T cells, or PBMCs.

Per the study methods: Scientists estimated how many nucleated cells there were by amplifying reference gene primers. Clones were read by immunoSEQ multiplex PCR, and TCRdb kept only the in-frame ones, dropping some. The V and J calls and clone size were taken over from that table, and D and trimming were inferred from the DNA. The profile shows approximately 200,000 clones, around 85% of them singletons. Participants' reported clinical history set cohort assignment. The ends lost 5 bases at V and 8 bases at J; junction bases unmatched: 10. There are 14 residues in the CDR3. Germline values: CDR1 MNHEY, CDR2 SVGAGI.

The sequence came from a woman in her thirties or forties with acute COVID-19. The V call is TRBV6-5, the J call TRBJ1-2; TRBD1 agrees at 8 bases. Sequences were obtained from PBMCs or T cells enriched from blood (not recorded which). CDR3 DNA sequence: TGTGCCAGCAGTCCTAGGACAGGGAGGTTCGGCTACACCTTC. Translation gives CASSPRTGRFGYTF.